This T cell receptor (beta chain) appears in the sequencing data of a study of blood T cell repertoires in COVID-19. On the study more broadly: The analysed material was cDNA or gDNA that came from T cells, B-cell-depleted T cells, or PBMCs.

This clone was detected only a few times. In the original analysis: Amplification from reference gene primers served as the basis for estimated nucleated cell counts. Measured with immunoSEQ multiplex PCR; TCRdb has only the in-frame clones, and not every one. V and J calls and clone size come straight from that table; D and trimming were deduced from the DNA. The sample holds approximately 290,000 clones; 70% to 90% are singletons and the top ten take 0.87%. The CDR3 loop spans 14 amino acids. V shed 7 bases and J shed 0 bases, with 7 bases lying between them. In germline, CDR1 is MNHEY, CDR2 SVGAGI. Those enrolled in Seattle joined during active infection and were followed longitudinally afterward.

This clonotype was sampled from a human donor with COVID-19, enrolled during active disease. The donor label of this sample is uncertain. The sequenced sample consisted of peripheral blood. The chain recombines TRBV6-5 with TRBJ1-6; no clear D gene. The CDR3 DNA reads as TGTGCCAGCAACCCTAGCTCCTATAATTCACCCCTCCACTTT. Translating it yields CASNPSSYNSPLHF.